A single sample gave rise to the 7 T cell receptor beta chains below, sequenced in a study of radiation and T cells in renal cell carcinoma. Noted treatment: treatment-naive control, cytoreductive nephrectomy. Measured with immunoSEQ multiplex PCR; TCRdb has only the in-frame clones, and not every one. The table includes about 24,000 clones, roughly 50% detected once. The input for sequencing was tumor tissue, taken from a patient whose treatment was nephrectomy without radiotherapy. The source of these receptors is a man in his forties or fifties with renal cell carcinoma.

The table lists this clone with a few counts. V usage is TRBV28 and J usage is TRBJ2-3; D is tentatively TRBD1 or TRBD2 (5 bases each). Germline V gene data show CDR1 as MDHEN and CDR2 as SYDVKM. The CDR3 sequence is 15 residues long. Trimming removed 4 bases from V and 0 bases from J, with 11 bases in between. The CDR3 DNA reads as TGTGCCAGCAGTTCCCGGGACGGGAGCACAGATACGCAGTATTTT. Translation gives CASSSRDGSTDTQYF.

V and J are TRBV5-4 and TRBJ2-5; tentative D call: TRBD2 (5 bases). This CDR3 has 15 residues. The germline CDR1 and CDR2 sequences are SGHNT and YYREEE (reference sequence). Trimming left V 4 bases short and J 3 bases short, with 16 bases between. The CDR3, as DNA: TGTGCCAGCAGCAGACACCCGGGGTCAGAAGAGACCCAGTACTTC. Amino acids: CASSRHPGSEETQYF.

This clone was seen only once. The chain employs TRBV7-9 and TRBJ2-3, with unresolved D. V was pared by 5 bases and J by 2 bases, with 14 bases between. Germline V CDR1 and CDR2: SEHNR, FQNEAQ (reference sequence). The CDR3 contains 15 residues. CDR3 loop: CASSPPRPNTDTQYF. Here the CDR3 DNA reads TGTGCCAGCAGCCCGCCCCGGCCCAACACAGATACGCAGTATTTT.

This clone has a count of ten or more. The J gene is TRBJ2-1, the V gene TRBV5-1; 8 nucleotides agree with TRBD2. After removal of 2 bases from V and 2 bases from J, the junction contained 3 bases not matched to a gene. The CDR3 length is 15 residues. Germline CDR1 reads SGHRS; CDR2 reads YFSETQ. CDR3 DNA: TGCGCCAGCAGCTTAGCGGGGGAGACCTACAATGAGCAGTTCTTC. Amino acid sequence: CASSLAGETYNEQFF.

The table lists this clone with a few counts. V and J are TRBV5-1 and TRBJ2-5, with D perhaps matching TRBD2 (6 bases). Germline-derived CDR1 and CDR2 are SGHRS and YFSETQ. With 4 bases removed from V and 5 bases from J, the gap between germline ends came to 21 bases. This CDR3 comprises 16 residues. This CDR3 is CASSQPRGGGLETQYF. The CDR3 bases are TGCGCCAGCAGCCAGCCACGGGGAGGTGGCTTGGAGACCCAGTACTTC.

The chain links TRBV19 to TRBJ2-4, with unresolved D. The CDR3 contains 11 residues. Per germline, CDR1 LNHDA and CDR2 SQIVND (reference sequence). Trimming pared 8 bases from V and 8 bases from J, leaving 10 bases between. The CDR3 region has the DNA TGTGCCAGTCAGGCTTTTGACATTCAGTACTTC. This encodes CASQAFDIQYF. The full variable domain, rest sourced from reference TRBV19 and TRBJ2-4, is DGGITQSPKYLFRKEGQNVTLSCEQNLNHDAMYWYRQDPGQGLRLIYYSQIVNDFQKGDIAEGYSVSREKKESFPLTVTSAQKNPTAFYLCASQAFDIQYFGAGTRLSVL.

The rearrangement uses TRBV18 and TRBJ1-2; D remains unclear. The germline V gene has CDR1 KGHSH and CDR2 LQKENI. The V and J ends lost 1 base and 3 bases respectively, with 9 bases between them. The CDR3 totals 14 residues. The CDR3 region is CASSPQDGDYGYTF. Written as DNA, the CDR3 is TGTGCCAGCTCACCACAGGACGGGGACTATGGCTACACCTTC.